A few counts support the clone carrying this T cell receptor (beta chain). Its target is not known. The data were taken from a study of T cell clones after liver transplantation. Overall study: TCRbeta sequencing after a pre-transplant mixed lymphocyte reaction identified graft-donor-reactive clones, later tracked in post-transplant blood.

Deletions cut 6 bases from V and 7 bases from J, with 22 bases between. This CDR3 has 15 amino acids. Per the germline V gene, CDR1 is MDHEN and CDR2 is SYDVKM. Notes on the study in general: Low donor cell numbers restricted donor-reactive repertoire measurement in a couple of subjects.

TCRbeta sequences of proliferating CFSE-low MLR cells were labeled alloreactive. Pre-transplant recipient cells met graft donor PBMCs, splenocytes, lymph-node cells, or third-party PBMCs. Here immunoSEQ multiplex PCR was the method, and the copy in TCRdb shows in-frame clones only, minus some. The sample lists thousands of clones; roughly 29% were seen once. This clonotype was sampled from a human patient who received a liver transplant. Some T cells may trace back to the graft donor. Source material: CD4+ T cells from cultured PBMCs. The J gene is TRBJ2-7, the V gene TRBV28, with a possible D match to TRBD2 (5 bases). The chain's CDR3 is CASSHFRDVDKEQYF. The CDR3 DNA reads TGTGCCAGCAGCCACTTCCGGGATGTGGATAAAGAGCAGTACTTC.